Presented here are 22 T cell receptor beta chains from one specimen sequenced in a study of blood T cell repertoires in COVID-19. Sequencing used immunoSEQ multiplex PCR; TCRdb keeps in-frame clones, though not all of them. Among about 300,000 clones, 90% to 95% were seen once, and the ten largest hold about 2.2%. The sample comprised peripheral blood. The source is a young woman with COVID-19, enrolled during active disease.

The chain uses TRBV5-1 and TRBJ1-1, with TRBD1 identical over 8 bases. Per the germline V gene, CDR1 is SGHRS and CDR2 is YFSETQ. Trimming at V came to 0 bases and at J to 8 bases, leaving 12 bases not matched to a gene. This CDR3 has 16 amino acids. CDR3 sequence: CASSLEGIGRGPEAFF. The CDR3 DNA follows: TGCGCCAGCAGCTTGGAAGGCATCGGCAGGGGGCCAGAAGCTTTCTTT.

V and J are TRBV20-1 and TRBJ2-5; 12 bases are shared with TRBD2. This CDR3 contains 16 residues. Germline CDR1 DFQATT, CDR2 SNEGSKA (reference sequence). V lost 3 bases and J lost 4; bases outside the gene matches: 9. Written as DNA, the CDR3 is TGCAGTGCTAGTTCCTTGACTAGCGGGAGCGGAGAGACCCAGTACTTC. Protein sequence: CSASSLTSGSGETQYF.

V gene TRBV27 combines with J gene TRBJ1-2; the D gene is possibly TRBD1 (6 bases). CDR3 length: 12 amino acids. Germline V lookup: CDR1 MNHEY, CDR2 SMNVEV (reference sequence). With 3 bases removed from V and 13 bases from J, the gap between germline ends came to 15 bases. CDR3: CASSFPGTPSTF. The CDR3 DNA follows: TGTGCCAGCAGTTTCCCCGGGACACCCTCCACCTTC.

The table lists this clone with a count of one. This chain connects TRBV20-1 to TRBJ2-1, with D unclear. Germline V gene sequence: CDR1 DFQATT, CDR2 SNEGSKA (reference sequence). CDR3 size: 15 residues. Trimming cost V 3 bases and J 0 bases, with 12 bases left between them. CDR3 amino acids: CSASRPGSSYNEQFF. CDR3 DNA: TGCAGTGCTAGTCGTCCGGGTAGCTCCTACAATGAGCAGTTCTTC.

The V and J genes are TRBV12-3 or TRBV12-4 and TRBJ1-1; D may be TRBD1 (5 bases). This CDR3 spans 10 amino acids. Trimming pared 5 bases from V and 10 bases from J, leaving 8 bases between. The DNA of the CDR3 is TGTGCCAGCAGTCCTAGGGGAGCTTTCTTT. Translation: CASSPRGAFF.

The V gene is TRBV2, the J gene TRBJ2-3, with 8 bases matching TRBD1. Unmatched junction bases numbered 9, after V lost 6 bases and J lost 1 base. Germline CDR1 reads SNHLY; CDR2 reads FYNNEI. The CDR3 covers 16 residues. The chain's CDR3 is CASRGATQGGTDTQYF. CDR3 coding DNA: TGTGCCAGCAGGGGGGCAACACAGGGGGGCACAGATACGCAGTATTTT.

This chain joins TRBV19 and TRBJ1-1, with D perhaps TRBD1 (5 bases). V lost 5 bases to trimming and J lost 0 bases, with 16 bases between them. The CDR3 contains 16 residues. CDR1 is LNHDA and CDR2 is SQIVND in the germline V gene (reference sequence). CDR3 protein: CASSRARVGVNTEAFF. The DNA of the CDR3 is TGTGCCAGTAGTCGAGCCAGGGTCGGCGTGAACACTGAAGCTTTCTTT.

This clone occurred a few times. The chain combines TRBV5-1 with TRBJ1-4; D remains ambiguous. The CDR3 runs to 14 residues. The V gene lost 4 bases and the J gene lost 3 bases, with 10 bases spanning the gap. The germline CDR1 and CDR2 sequences are SGHRS and YFSETQ. DNA of the CDR3: TGCGCCAGCAGCGCGGGAGTGGCTAATGAAAAACTGTTTTTT. Translation: CASSAGVANEKLFF.

CDR3 in DNA: TGTGCCAGCAGTTACGGCTACGAGCAGTACTTC. Translating it yields CASSYGYEQYF. The chain carries TRBV12-3 or TRBV12-4 and TRBJ2-7; the D is unclear. V shed 4 bases and J shed 3 bases, with 4 bases lying between them. The CDR3 covers 11 residues.

V and J are TRBV27 and TRBJ2-7; D perhaps matches TRBD1 (5 bases). This CDR3 spans 14 amino acids. Trimming cost V 0 bases and J 6 bases, with 12 bases left between them. The germline gives CDR1 MNHEY, CDR2 SMNVEV (reference sequence). Here the CDR3 DNA reads TGTGCCAGCAGTTTATCGATAGCAGGGCCCGAGCAGTACTTC. Its protein is CASSLSIAGPEQYF.

The V and J genes are TRBV29-1 and TRBJ1-1; D remains ambiguous. V lost 4 bases to trimming and J lost 0 bases, with 18 bases between them. In germline, CDR1 is SQVTM, CDR2 ANQGSEA. CDR3 length: 16 amino acids. The CDR3 region is CSVGRGDRALNTEAFF. The DNA for the CDR3 is TGCAGCGTTGGGCGGGGAGATCGGGCCCTGAACACTGAAGCTTTCTTT.

This clone was seen a single time. This chain connects TRBV7-6 to TRBJ1-5; 7 nucleotides match TRBD1. The junction had 5 bases not matched to a gene; V was cut back by 1 base and J by 5 bases. This CDR3 region has 15 residues. Germline lookup yields CDR1 SGHVS and CDR2 FNYEAQ. Here the CDR3 DNA reads TGTGCCAGCAGCTTAGACAGGGGCTTCGATCAGCCCCAGCATTTT. Translating gives CASSLDRGFDQPQHF.

This clone occurred a few times. This chain links TRBV7-2 with TRBJ1-6; D is undetermined. V lost 1 base to trimming and J lost 3 bases, with 7 bases between them. Germline CDR1 is SGHTA and CDR2 is FQGNSA. The CDR3 is made up of 15 amino acids. The CDR3 loop reads CASSLDVGYNSPLHF. The CDR3 nucleotides read TGTGCCAGCAGCTTAGATGTCGGCTATAATTCACCCCTCCACTTT.

The rearrangement joins TRBV6-6 to TRBJ2-7; D ambiguous. CDR1 and CDR2 from the germline V gene are MNHNY and SVGAGI (reference sequence). The germline V and J ends were trimmed by 2 bases and 3 bases, with 8 bases remaining between them. The CDR3 consists of 13 residues. CDR3 amino acids: CASSYGRLYEQYF. DNA of the CDR3: TGTGCCAGCAGTTACGGGCGTCTCTACGAGCAGTACTTC.

The genes are TRBV4-1 and TRBJ2-7, with 8 bases identical to TRBD2. The germline gives CDR1 MGHRA, CDR2 YSYEKL. The CDR3 loop spans 15 amino acids. V lost 2 bases and J lost 3; bases outside the gene matches: 6. The CDR3 sequence is CASSQPSGLVYEQYF. The DNA for the CDR3 is TGCGCCAGCAGCCAACCATCGGGACTAGTCTACGAGCAGTACTTC.

The chain combines TRBV5-6 with TRBJ2-7, with D possibly TRBD1 on 5 matching bases. CDR1 is SGHDT and CDR2 is YYEEEE in the germline V gene. The CDR3 totals 15 residues. The germline V and J ends were trimmed by 2 bases and 0 bases, with 12 bases remaining between them. The CDR3 sequence is CASSLQTETSYEQYF. The CDR3, as DNA: TGTGCCAGCAGCTTACAGACAGAAACCTCCTACGAGCAGTACTTC.

V usage is TRBV24-1 and J usage is TRBJ1-5; D uncertain. The length of the CDR3 is 14 residues. Germline-derived CDR1 and CDR2 are KGHDR and SFDVKD. Trimming cost V 5 bases and J 1 base, with 8 bases left between them. The CDR3 DNA is TGTGCCACCAGTGTAAAACTAAGCAATCAGCCCCAGCATTTT. It specifies CATSVKLSNQPQHF.

The chain couples TRBV11-3 to TRBJ2-2; 9 bases are a match to TRBD1. The CDR3 runs to 15 residues. V trimming: 5 bases; J trimming: 2 bases; junction bases outside the gene matches: 3. CDR1 and CDR2 (germline): SGHNT, YENEEA. The CDR3 here is CASSPGQGNTGELFF. DNA of the CDR3: TGTGCCAGCAGCCCGGGACAGGGAAACACCGGGGAGCTGTTTTTT.

V and J are TRBV19 and TRBJ2-7; D is perhaps TRBD1 (5 bases). Germline CDR1 and CDR2: LNHDA and SQIVND (reference sequence). This CDR3 region has 15 residues. The V gene lost 3 bases and the J gene lost 5 bases, with 17 bases spanning the gap. The CDR3 loop is CASSISSSQGHEQYF. CDR3 DNA sequence: TGTGCCAGTAGTATCTCTTCCTCTCAGGGCCACGAGCAGTACTTC.

The rearrangement joins TRBV3-1 (or the pseudogene TRBV3-2) to TRBJ1-1; a weak D match, TRBD1 (6 bases). Trimming removed 1 base at V and 5 bases at J, with 17 bases between. The V gene's germline CDR1 is LGHDT and CDR2 YNNKEL (reference sequence). This CDR3 region has 16 residues. The CDR3 nucleotides read TGTGCCAGCAGCCAAGTTGGTGGGACAAGGGGGACTGAAGCTTTCTTT. Encoded protein: CASSQVGGTRGTEAFF.

The chain has TRBV20-1 and TRBJ2-1; D unclear. Germline values: CDR1 DFQATT, CDR2 SNEGSKA (reference sequence). Trimming stripped 2 bases from V and 4 bases from J, with 3 bases between. The CDR3 covers 11 residues. The CDR3 bases are TGCAGTGCTAGACAATACAATGAGCAGTTCTTC. Translated: CSARQYNEQFF.

The gene calls are TRBV6-2 or TRBV6-3 and TRBJ1-1, with D hard to call. Per germline, CDR1 MNHEY and CDR2 SVGEGT. Trimming pared 1 base from V and 0 bases from J, leaving 6 bases between. The CDR3 is 14 residues long. This chain's CDR3 is CASSYFDMNTEAFF. The CDR3 DNA sequence: TGTGCCAGCAGTTACTTCGACATGAACACTGAAGCTTTCTTT.